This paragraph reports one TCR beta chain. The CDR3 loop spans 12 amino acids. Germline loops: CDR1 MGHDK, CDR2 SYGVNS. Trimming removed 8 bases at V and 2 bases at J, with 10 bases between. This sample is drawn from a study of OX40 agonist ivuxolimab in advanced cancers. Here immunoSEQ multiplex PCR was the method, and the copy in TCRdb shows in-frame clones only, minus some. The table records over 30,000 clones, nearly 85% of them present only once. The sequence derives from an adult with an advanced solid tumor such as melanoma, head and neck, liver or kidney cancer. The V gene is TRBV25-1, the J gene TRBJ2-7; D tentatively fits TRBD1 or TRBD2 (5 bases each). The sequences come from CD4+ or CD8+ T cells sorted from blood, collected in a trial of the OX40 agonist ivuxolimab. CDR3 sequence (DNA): TGTGCCAGCGGGGACGCAGCCTACGAGCAGTACTTC. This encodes CASGDAAYEQYF.